The 29 T cell receptor beta chains given below trace back to one sample, sequenced in a study of T cells in Graves' hyperthyroidism and ophthalmopathy. RNA transcripts provided the source from which TCR beta CDR3 regions were amplified. RT-PCR in the first round (using the HTBI primer set) targeted the TCR CDR3. One entry per CDR3 protein, called by TCRdb with MiXCR from the multiplex PCR reads. Among fewer than 450,000 distinct CDR3 sequences listed, about 14% were seen once. Sequenced material: blood. These receptors were taken from a man aged 45-60 years with Graves' ophthalmopathy.

The table lists this clonotype with many counts. The V call is TRBV12-3 or TRBV12-4, the J call TRBJ2-3; D is undetermined. V was cut by 6 bases and J by 5 bases, with 12 bases left in between. CDR3 length equals 13 residues. CDR3 sequence (DNA): TGTGCCAGCAGGCCGACGGGCTTAGATACGCAGTATTTT. It yields the protein CASRPTGLDTQYF.

V usage is TRBV4-1 and J usage is TRBJ2-3; 8 bases are a match to TRBD2. Looked up from germline, CDR1 is MGHRA and CDR2 is YSYEKL. This CDR3 is 14 amino acids long. The V segment lost 3 bases and the J segment 4 bases; nucleotides outside the gene matches: 3. The CDR3 protein is CASSHRTSSDTQYF. CDR3 DNA: TGCGCCAGCAGCCACAGGACTAGCTCAGATACGCAGTATTTT.

To note about this clonotype: Given a much more abundant clone one base away, this may be a read error. The V gene is TRBV7-9, the J gene TRBJ2-2; D may match TRBD1 or TRBD2 (5 bases each). The CDR3 contains 15 residues. V lost 7 bases, J lost 4 bases, and 16 bases lay in between. Per the germline V gene, CDR1 is SEHNR and CDR2 is FQNEAQ (reference sequence). The CDR3 DNA reads TGTGCCAGCATGACAGCGGAGACGAGCACCGGGGAGCTGTTTTTT. This encodes CASMTAETSTGELFF.

Ten or more counts support this clonotype. V gene TRBV20-1 combines with J gene TRBJ2-3, with TRBD2 identical over 8 bases. The CDR3 extends over 17 amino acids. V shed 0 bases and J 2 bases; nucleotides not matched to a gene: 10. Germline V gives CDR1 DFQATT, CDR2 SNEGSKA (reference sequence). As DNA, the CDR3 is TGCAGTGCTAGAGACCCGGTGGTAGCGGGGTTCACAGATACGCAGTATTTT. Protein sequence: CSARDPVVAGFTDTQYF.

This clonotype has a count of ten or more. The rearrangement links TRBV5-6 to TRBJ2-3; TRBD2 is a possible D gene (5 bases). Germline V CDR1 and CDR2: SGHDT, YYEEEE. This CDR3 has 16 amino acids. The V end lost 4 bases, the J end lost 4 bases, and 19 bases lay between the germline ends. The DNA of the CDR3 is TGTGCCAGCAGCCTGAGCCAGCGGTTCTCTGCAGATACGCAGTATTTT. Its protein is CASSLSQRFSADTQYF.

Many counts were recorded for this clonotype. The chain carries TRBV2 and TRBJ1-6, with 8 bases matching TRBD1. The CDR3 sequence is 14 residues long. The J segment lost 11 bases and the V segment lost 6 bases, leaving 9 bases of the junction unmatched. CDR1 and CDR2 (germline): SNHLY, FYNNEI. For the CDR3, the DNA is TGTGCCAGCAGCCTAGGACAGGGTTTGACACCCCTCCACTTT. Encoded protein: CASSLGQGLTPLHF.

This clonotype was observed many times. This chain connects TRBV2 to TRBJ2-7, with D unresolved. Germline values: CDR1 SNHLY, CDR2 FYNNEI. Trimming took 2 bases from V and 7 from J, leaving 12 bases between them. The CDR3 has 13 residues. The CDR3 coding sequence is TGTGCCAGCAGTGAACTGTACCTCTGGGAGCAGTACTTC. Translating it yields CASSELYLWEQYF.

Turning to this clonotype: Given a much more abundant clone one base away, this may be a read error. V is TRBV28 and J is TRBJ2-7; D not certain. Trimming pared 11 bases from V and 3 bases from J, leaving 11 bases between. Germline CDR1 is MDHEN and CDR2 is SYDVKM. This CDR3 comprises 11 residues. In nucleotides, the CDR3 is TGTGCCGGCACGAAAGTCTACGAGCAGTACTTC. Translation gives CAGTKVYEQYF.

In its sample, this clonotype was seen many times. The rearrangement links TRBV6-1 to TRBJ2-2; TRBD2 aligns across 7 bases. Germline V gene data show CDR1 as MNHNS and CDR2 as SASEGT. The CDR3 has 17 residues. Trimming at V came to 4 bases and at J to 3 bases, leaving 11 bases not matched to a gene. Here the CDR3 reads CASSALTRGGYTGELFF. The CDR3 DNA reads TGTGCCAGCAGTGCTCTGACACGCGGGGGATACACCGGGGAGCTGTTTTTT.

This clonotype was found many times. The chain uses TRBV11-3 and TRBJ2-1; no reliable D call. CDR1 and CDR2 from the germline V gene are SGHNT and YENEEA. Trimming left V 3 bases short and J 12 bases short, with 12 bases between. The CDR3 totals 12 residues. CDR3 sequence: CASSLGLEAQFF. DNA of the CDR3: TGTGCCAGCAGCTTGGGCCTAGAGGCGCAGTTCTTC.

This clonotype was detected many times. The chain combines TRBV27 with TRBJ2-7; 10 positions match TRBD1. Germline CDR1 reads MNHEY; CDR2 reads SMNVEV (reference sequence). This CDR3 has 13 amino acids. J was trimmed by 4 bases and V by 5 bases; bases with no gene match: 2. The CDR3, as DNA: TGTGCCAGCAGTAAGGGACAGGGGTACGAGCAGTACTTC. Translation gives CASSKGQGYEQYF.

This clonotype was found many times. The chain has TRBV28 and TRBJ1-1, with a possible D match to TRBD1 (5 bases). Germline V gene data show CDR1 as MDHEN and CDR2 as SYDVKM. This CDR3 comprises 12 residues. V was pared by 5 bases and J by 10 bases, with 14 bases between. The CDR3 is CASSNPWGGAFF. The CDR3 nucleotides are TGTGCCAGCAGTAACCCATGGGGGGGAGCTTTCTTT.

This clonotype was seen many times. This rearrangement joins TRBV11-2 to TRBJ2-5, with a weak D call TRBD2 (6 bases). The CDR3 spans 16 residues. The V end lost 3 bases, the J end lost 5 bases, and 19 bases lay between the germline ends. Germline CDR1 and CDR2: SGHAT and FQNNGV. CDR3: CASSFLSLGGGETQYF. For the CDR3, the DNA is TGTGCCAGCAGCTTCCTAAGCTTGGGAGGCGGTGAGACCCAGTACTTC.

Ten or more counts support this clonotype. V gene TRBV5-1 combines with J gene TRBJ2-1; D remains unclear. CDR1 is SGHRS, CDR2 YFSETQ, per germline. V lost 0 bases and J lost 4, with 23 bases in between. The CDR3 is 19 residues long. CDR3 sequence (DNA): TGCGCCAGCAGCTTGGATGCCATACGGGTAGGGCCGAGGTACAATGAGCAGTTCTTC. Amino acids: CASSLDAIRVGPRYNEQFF. Variable domain in full (rest from reference TRBV5-1 and TRBJ2-1): KAGVTQTPRYLIKTRGQQVTLSCSPISGHRSVSWYQQTPGQGLQFLFEYFSETQRNKGNFPGRFSGRQFSNSRSEMNVSTLELGDSALYLCASSLDAIRVGPRYNEQFFGPGTRLTVL.

This chain uses TRBV5-4 with TRBJ2-5; TRBD2 matches 13 bases. The length of the CDR3 is 15 residues. Germline assignment: CDR1 SGHNT and CDR2 YYREEE (reference sequence). Trimming at V came to 2 bases and at J to 5 bases, leaving 3 bases not matched to a gene. The CDR3 loop reads CASSFKLAGGETQYF. DNA for the CDR3: TGTGCCAGCAGCTTTAAACTAGCGGGAGGGGAGACCCAGTACTTC.

This clonotype was found many times. J is TRBJ1-1 and V is TRBV5-1, with D maybe TRBD1 (5 bases). In germline, CDR1 is SGHRS, CDR2 YFSETQ. The V gene lost 0 bases and the J gene lost 0 bases, with 9 bases spanning the gap. CDR3 length: 15 amino acids. This chain's CDR3 is CASSLGGRMNTEAFF. The CDR3 DNA reads TGCGCCAGCAGCTTGGGGGGGAGAATGAACACTGAAGCTTTCTTT.

This CDR3 is CSATDRKSYEQYF. The CDR3 DNA reads as TGCAGTGCTACGGACAGGAAGTCCTACGAGCAGTACTTC. The genes are TRBV20-1 and TRBJ2-7, with 7 bases lining up with TRBD1. The CDR3 spans 13 residues. CDR1 and CDR2 from the germline V gene are DFQATT and SNEGSKA (reference sequence). Losses at the gene ends were 4 bases for V and 1 base for J; bases not matched to a gene: 4.

This clonotype was seen repeatedly, ten times or more. The chain has TRBV20-1 and TRBJ2-7; perhaps D is TRBD1 or TRBD2 (5 bases each). CDR3 length equals 12 residues. The V gene's germline CDR1 is DFQATT and CDR2 SNEGSKA (reference sequence). Trimming removed 5 bases from V and 3 bases from J, with 11 bases in between. The CDR3 region is CSAGREFYEQYF. In DNA form, the CDR3 reads TGCAGTGCTGGCAGGGAGTTCTACGAGCAGTACTTC.

V is TRBV9 and J is TRBJ2-7, with TRBD2 matching 7 bases. Germline V gives CDR1 SGDLS, CDR2 YYNGEE. Losses at the gene ends were 0 bases for V and 4 bases for J; bases not matched to a gene: 7. The CDR3 length is 15 residues. CDR3 in DNA: TGTGCCAGCAGCGTAGCTAGCGGCGGTAGTTACGAGCAGTACTTC. It codes for CASSVASGGSYEQYF.

There are many counts of this clonotype. The genes are TRBV5-1 and TRBJ2-7; 9 nucleotides line up with TRBD1. The J segment lost 3 bases and the V segment lost 0 bases, leaving 7 bases of the junction unmatched. CDR1 and CDR2 from the germline V gene are SGHRS and YFSETQ. This CDR3 is built from 16 residues. The CDR3 is CASSLELGQGGYEQYF. CDR3 nucleotide sequence: TGCGCCAGCAGCTTGGAATTGGGACAGGGAGGCTACGAGCAGTACTTC.

This clonotype was observed a handful of times. This sequence may be a read error, since a much larger clone differs from it by one base. The chain employs TRBV11-1 and TRBJ1-1; a possible D gene is TRBD1 (5 bases). V was cut by 1 base and J by 0 bases, with 9 bases left in between. The V gene's germline CDR1 is SGHAT and CDR2 FQDESV (reference sequence). CDR3 length equals 15 residues. The CDR3 bases are TGTGCCAGCAGCTTAGGACAGTTGGTGAACACTGAAGCTTTCTTT. This translates into CASSLGQLVNTEAFF.

About this clonotype itself: The germline gene is not matched at one end of the junction; a read error may be the cause. The rearrangement uses TRBV6-2 or TRBV6-3 and TRBJ2-7, with D maybe TRBD1 (5 bases). The CDR3 is 17 amino acids. Germline V gene lookup returns CDR1 MNHEY and CDR2 SVGEGT. The CDR3 DNA sequence: TGTGCCAGCGGTTACCCCACGGGCCAGGGCGCGCTCTACGAGCAGTACTTC. This translates into CASGYPTGQGALYEQYF.

This clonotype came up many times. The chain employs TRBV12-3 or TRBV12-4 and TRBJ2-5; 10 nucleotides align to TRBD2. The J segment lost 5 bases and the V segment lost 8 bases, leaving 5 bases of the junction unmatched. The CDR3 has 13 residues. CDR3 bases: TGTGCCAGCTTAGCGGGAGGTGGGGAGACCCAGTACTTC. As protein: CASLAGGGETQYF.

Many counts were recorded for this clonotype. The CDR3 sequence is CASSPSGNQPQHF. For the CDR3, the DNA is TGTGCCAGCTCACCGTCTGGCAATCAGCCCCAGCATTTT. The V and J genes are TRBV18 and TRBJ1-5; D not certain. The CDR3 runs 13 residues. Germline CDR1 and CDR2: KGHSH and LQKENI. Trimming left V 3 bases short and J 2 bases short, with 5 bases between.

Points on this clonotype: A much larger clone differs from this one at a single base, so this may be a read error. The V and J genes are TRBV29-1 and TRBJ2-1; D may be TRBD2 (5 bases). The CDR3 loop spans 13 amino acids. CDR1 is SQVTM and CDR2 is ANQGSEA in the germline V gene. CDR3 nucleotides: TGCAGCGTTGATGACCCCGGGGTCAATGAGCAGTGCTTC. This codes for CSVDDPGVNEQCF.

Many counts were recorded for this clonotype. The chain joins TRBV11-1 to TRBJ2-6, with D hard to call. V gave up 0 bases and J gave up 4 bases, with 7 bases separating them. Germline values: CDR1 SGHAT, CDR2 FQDESV (reference sequence). The CDR3 totals 15 residues. This CDR3 is CASSLALSGANVLTF. The CDR3 DNA reads as TGTGCCAGCAGCTTAGCACTTTCCGGGGCCAACGTCCTGACTTTC.

With respect to this clonotype: Just one base apart from a much larger clone, this may be a read error. The chain employs TRBV6-5 and TRBJ2-3, with a weak D call TRBD2 (6 bases). CDR3 size: 13 residues. Germline assignment: CDR1 MNHEY and CDR2 SVGAGI. Written as DNA, the CDR3 is TGTGCCAGCAGTTACTCGGGGGGAGATATGCAGTATTTT. Its protein product is CASSYSGGDMQYF.

There are a few counts of this clonotype. V gene TRBV6-5 combines with J gene TRBJ1-4, with TRBD1 matching 10 bases. CDR3 length: 15 amino acids. V trimming: 1 base; J trimming: 7 bases; junction bases outside the gene matches: 3. CDR1 and CDR2 (germline): MNHEY, SVGAGI. The CDR3 spells CASSYWGQGREKLFF. In DNA, the CDR3 is TGTGCCAGCAGTTACTGGGGACAGGGGCGTGAAAAACTGTTTTTT.

This clonotype was recorded at least ten times. V and J are TRBV6-1 and TRBJ2-7; D not certain. The ends were cut back, 6 bases at V and 0 bases at J, with 15 bases in the middle. Germline-derived CDR1 and CDR2 are MNHNS and SASEGT. This CDR3 is 15 amino acids long. In DNA, the CDR3 is TGTGCCAGCAGACGCGGCGTGGCTGGCTCCTACGAGCAGTACTTC. It codes for CASRRGVAGSYEQYF.